This T cell receptor (beta chain) was sequenced in a study of T cells after yellow fever vaccination. Study context: Preparation used SMART-Seq v4 Ultra Low Input for the low-cell-number fractions.

TCRdb recomputed calls from the 5' RACE reads with MiXCR, one row per CDR3 protein. This table has 300,000 or so distinct CDR3 sequences, under 9% appearing once. A few counts support this clonotype. Its antigen is not identified. After removal of 1 base from V and 4 bases from J, the junction contained 8 bases not matched to a gene. The CDR3 sequence is 17 residues long. In germline, CDR1 is MGHRA, CDR2 YSYEKL. Study results and caveats: Post-booster repertoires again held most primary-vaccination clones (about 95% CD4, 85% to 90% CD8). Just a small share of clonotypes turned up in the CD4 compartment as well as the CD8 compartment. The presence of abundant clonotypes contaminating from the bulk population was possible in FACS-sorted repertoires.

The material was CD4+ T cells sorted from PBMCs, obtained 5 days after the yellow fever booster vaccination. This chain links TRBV4-1 with TRBJ1-4, with 8 nucleotides matching TRBD1. The receptor's source is a young man who received the YFV17D yellow fever vaccine. In DNA form, the CDR3 reads TGCGCCAGCAGCCAAGGGGACAGGCGGCGGTATAATGAAAAACTGTTTTTT. It yields the protein CASSQGDRRRYNEKLFF.